This T cell receptor beta chain was sequenced for a study of blood T cells in healthy people across ages. Together with a sample-barcoded 5' primer, a J-beta primer mix was included in a second PCR lasting about 7 to 11 cycles. TCRdb reprocessed the 5' RACE reads via MiXCR and lists one record per CDR3 protein. This repertoire shows hundreds of thousands of distinct CDR3 sequences, under 55% found once; its top ten account for roughly a fifth. Germline V gene sequence: CDR1 MNHNY, CDR2 SVGAGI (reference sequence). This CDR3 spans 12 amino acids. Sequenced sample: blood. The genes are TRBV6-6 and TRBJ2-1; D is possibly TRBD2 (6 bases). The J call may be incorrect, as the DNA end agrees better with TRBJ2-7. This receptor was obtained from a man between 60 and 75 years old in good health. The CDR3 DNA reads as TGTGCCAGCAGGAGGGACTCCCTTGAGCAGTACTTC. It is translated as CASRRDSLEQYF.